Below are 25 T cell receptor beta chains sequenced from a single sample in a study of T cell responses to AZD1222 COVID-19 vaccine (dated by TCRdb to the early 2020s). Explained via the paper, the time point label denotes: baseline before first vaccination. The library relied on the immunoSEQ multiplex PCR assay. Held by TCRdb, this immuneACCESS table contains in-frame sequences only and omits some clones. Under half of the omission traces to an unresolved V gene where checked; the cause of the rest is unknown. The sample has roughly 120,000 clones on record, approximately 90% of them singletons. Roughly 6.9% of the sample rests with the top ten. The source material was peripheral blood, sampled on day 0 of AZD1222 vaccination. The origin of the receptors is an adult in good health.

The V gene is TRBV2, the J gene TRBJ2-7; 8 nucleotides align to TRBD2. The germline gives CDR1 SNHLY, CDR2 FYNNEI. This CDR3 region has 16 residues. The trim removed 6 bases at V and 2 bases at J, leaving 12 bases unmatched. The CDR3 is CASSERGLEPTYEQYF. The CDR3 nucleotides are TGTGCCAGCAGCGAACGGGGACTAGAGCCCACCTACGAGCAGTACTTC.

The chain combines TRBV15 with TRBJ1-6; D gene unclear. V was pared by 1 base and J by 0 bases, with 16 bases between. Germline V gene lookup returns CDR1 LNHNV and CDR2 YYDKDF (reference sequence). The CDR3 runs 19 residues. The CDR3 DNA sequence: TGTGCCACCAGCAGAGGGACTTCCTTCCAGCGCTCCTATAATTCACCCCTCCACTTT. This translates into CATSRGTSFQRSYNSPLHF.

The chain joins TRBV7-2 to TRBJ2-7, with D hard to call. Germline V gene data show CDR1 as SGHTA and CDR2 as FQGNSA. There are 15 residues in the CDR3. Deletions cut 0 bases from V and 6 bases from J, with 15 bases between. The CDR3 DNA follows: TGTGCCAGCAGCTTAGCGATTGCGTGGGGAAGCGAGCAGTACTTC. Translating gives CASSLAIAWGSEQYF.

The CDR3 is CASSPASTSAGGHGYTF. The CDR3 region has the DNA TGTGCCAGCAGCCCAGCCTCCACAAGCGCAGGAGGCCATGGCTACACCTTC. This chain links TRBV7-2 with TRBJ1-2, with D hard to call. CDR1 and CDR2 (germline): SGHTA, FQGNSA. This CDR3 contains 17 residues. V lost 5 bases, J lost 6 bases, and 25 bases lay in between.

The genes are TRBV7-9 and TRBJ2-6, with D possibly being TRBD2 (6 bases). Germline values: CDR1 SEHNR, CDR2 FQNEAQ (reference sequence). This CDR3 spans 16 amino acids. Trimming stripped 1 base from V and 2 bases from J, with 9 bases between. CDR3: CASSLGPGAGANVLTF. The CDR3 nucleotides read TGTGCCAGCAGCTTAGGCCCGGGGGCTGGGGCCAACGTCCTGACTTTC.

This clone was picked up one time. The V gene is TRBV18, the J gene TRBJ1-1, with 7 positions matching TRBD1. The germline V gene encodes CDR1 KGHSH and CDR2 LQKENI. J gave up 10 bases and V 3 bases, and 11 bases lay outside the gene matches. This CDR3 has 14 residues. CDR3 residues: CASSPSATGNGAFF. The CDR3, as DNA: TGTGCCAGCTCACCGAGCGCGACAGGGAATGGAGCTTTCTTT.

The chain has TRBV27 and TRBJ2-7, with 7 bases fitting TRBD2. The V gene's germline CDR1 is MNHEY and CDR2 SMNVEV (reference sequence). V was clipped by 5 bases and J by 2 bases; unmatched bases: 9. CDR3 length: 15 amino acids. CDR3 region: CASSPSWGGAYEQYF. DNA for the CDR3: TGTGCCAGCAGTCCTTCCTGGGGGGGAGCCTACGAGCAGTACTTC.

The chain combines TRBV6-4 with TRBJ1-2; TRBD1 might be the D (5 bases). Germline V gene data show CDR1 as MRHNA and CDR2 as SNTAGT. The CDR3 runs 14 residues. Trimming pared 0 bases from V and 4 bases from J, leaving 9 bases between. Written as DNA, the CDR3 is TGTGCCAGCAGTGACTCTGGGGGTACCTATGGCTACACCTTC. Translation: CASSDSGGTYGYTF.

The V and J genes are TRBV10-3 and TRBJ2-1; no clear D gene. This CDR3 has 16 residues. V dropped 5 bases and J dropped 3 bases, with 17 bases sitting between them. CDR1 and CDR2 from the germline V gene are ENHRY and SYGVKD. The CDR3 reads CAISPTSRAVYNEQFF. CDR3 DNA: TGTGCCATCAGTCCAACTTCTAGGGCCGTCTACAATGAGCAGTTCTTC.

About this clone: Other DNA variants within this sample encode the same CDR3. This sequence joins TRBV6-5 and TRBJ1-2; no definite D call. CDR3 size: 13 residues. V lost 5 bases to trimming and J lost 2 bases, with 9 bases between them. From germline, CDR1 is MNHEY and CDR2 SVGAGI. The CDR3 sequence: CASSRQGNYGYTF. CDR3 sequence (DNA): TGTGCCAGCAGTAGACAAGGGAACTATGGCTACACCTTC.

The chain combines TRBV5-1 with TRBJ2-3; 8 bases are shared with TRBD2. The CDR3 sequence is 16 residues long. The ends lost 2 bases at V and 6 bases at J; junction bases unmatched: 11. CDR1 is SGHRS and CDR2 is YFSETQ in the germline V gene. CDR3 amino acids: CASSLRTGGPWDTQYF. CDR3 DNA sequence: TGCGCCAGCAGCTTAAGGACGGGGGGGCCTTGGGATACGCAGTATTTT.

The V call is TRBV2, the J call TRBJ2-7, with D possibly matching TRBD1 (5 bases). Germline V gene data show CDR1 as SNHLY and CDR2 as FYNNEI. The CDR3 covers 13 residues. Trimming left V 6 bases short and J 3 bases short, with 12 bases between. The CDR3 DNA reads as TGTGCCAGCAGCCAGGGAATGGTCTACGAGCAGTACTTC. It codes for CASSQGMVYEQYF. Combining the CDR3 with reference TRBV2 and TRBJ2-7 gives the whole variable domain EPEVTQTPSHQVTQMGQEVILRCVPISNHLYFYWYRQILGQKVEFLVSFYNNEISEKSEIFDDQFSVERPDGSNFTLKIRSTKLEDSAMYFCASSQGMVYEQYFGPGTRLTVT.

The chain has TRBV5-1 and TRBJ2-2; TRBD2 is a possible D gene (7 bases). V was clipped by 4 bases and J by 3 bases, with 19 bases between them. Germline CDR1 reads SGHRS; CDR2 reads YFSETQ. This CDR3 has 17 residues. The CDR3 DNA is TGCGCCAGCAGCCCGAACCCCCGGGGGGCGGACACCGGGGAGCTGTTTTTT. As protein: CASSPNPRGADTGELFF.

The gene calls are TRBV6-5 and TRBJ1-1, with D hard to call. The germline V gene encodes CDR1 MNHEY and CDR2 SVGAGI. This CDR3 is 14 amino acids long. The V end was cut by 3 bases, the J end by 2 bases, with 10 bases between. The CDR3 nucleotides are TGTGCCAGCAGTTATGTGGGCAGTAACACTGAAGCTTTCTTT. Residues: CASSYVGSNTEAFF.

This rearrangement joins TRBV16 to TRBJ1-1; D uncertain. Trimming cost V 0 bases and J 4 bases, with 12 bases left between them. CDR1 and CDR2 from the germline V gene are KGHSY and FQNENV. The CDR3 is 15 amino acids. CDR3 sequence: CASSQSRGVVTEAFF. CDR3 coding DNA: TGTGCCAGCAGCCAATCCCGGGGAGTAGTCACTGAAGCTTTCTTT.

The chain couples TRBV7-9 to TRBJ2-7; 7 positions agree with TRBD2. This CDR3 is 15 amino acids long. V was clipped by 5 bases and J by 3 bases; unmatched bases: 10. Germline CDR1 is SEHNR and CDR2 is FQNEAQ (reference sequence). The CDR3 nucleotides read TGTGCCAGCAGCGCCCCCCGGGCGGGGGACTACGAGCAGTACTTC. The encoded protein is CASSAPRAGDYEQYF. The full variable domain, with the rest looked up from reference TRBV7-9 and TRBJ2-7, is DTGVSQNPRHKITKRGQNVTFRCDPISEHNRLYWYRQTLGQGPEFLTYFQNEAQLEKSRLLSDRFSAERPKGSFSTLEIQRTEQGDSAMYLCASSAPRAGDYEQYFGPGTRLTVT.

CDR3 residues: CASSQMDRNTEAFF. The CDR3 DNA reads as TGTGCCAGCAGCCAAATGGACAGGAACACTGAAGCTTTCTTT. The rearrangement uses TRBV16 and TRBJ1-1; D perhaps matches TRBD1 (6 bases). The CDR3 loop spans 14 amino acids. V lost 2 bases and J lost 1, with 8 bases in between. From germline, CDR1 is KGHSY and CDR2 FQNENV.

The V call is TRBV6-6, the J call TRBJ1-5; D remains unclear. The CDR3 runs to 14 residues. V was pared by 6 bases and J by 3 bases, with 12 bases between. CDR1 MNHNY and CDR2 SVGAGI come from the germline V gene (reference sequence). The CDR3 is CASSQTPYNQPQHF. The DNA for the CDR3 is TGTGCCAGCAGCCAGACACCTTACAATCAGCCCCAGCATTTT.

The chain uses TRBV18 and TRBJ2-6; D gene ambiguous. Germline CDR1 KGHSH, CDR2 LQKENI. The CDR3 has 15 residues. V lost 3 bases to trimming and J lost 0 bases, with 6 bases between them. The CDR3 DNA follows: TGTGCCAGCTCACCGTACGTCTCTGGGGCCAACGTCCTGACTTTC. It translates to CASSPYVSGANVLTF.

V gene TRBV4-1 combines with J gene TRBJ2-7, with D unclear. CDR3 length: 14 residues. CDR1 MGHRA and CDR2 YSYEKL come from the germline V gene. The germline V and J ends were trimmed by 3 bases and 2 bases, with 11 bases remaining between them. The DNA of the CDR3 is TGCGCCAGCAGCCATGGTGTACTTCCCTACGAGCAGTACTTC. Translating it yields CASSHGVLPYEQYF.

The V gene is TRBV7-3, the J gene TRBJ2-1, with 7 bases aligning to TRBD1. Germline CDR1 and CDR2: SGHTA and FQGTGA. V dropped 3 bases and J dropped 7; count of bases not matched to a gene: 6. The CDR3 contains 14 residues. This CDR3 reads CASSFQQGDNEQFF. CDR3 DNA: TGTGCCAGCAGCTTCCAGCAGGGGGATAATGAGCAGTTCTTC. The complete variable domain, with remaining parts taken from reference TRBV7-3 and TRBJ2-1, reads GAGVSQTPSNKVTEKGKYVELRCDPISGHTALYWYRQSLGQGPEFLIYFQGTGAADDSGLPNDRFFAVRPEGSVSTLKIQRTERGDSAVYLCASSFQQGDNEQFFGPGTRLTVL.

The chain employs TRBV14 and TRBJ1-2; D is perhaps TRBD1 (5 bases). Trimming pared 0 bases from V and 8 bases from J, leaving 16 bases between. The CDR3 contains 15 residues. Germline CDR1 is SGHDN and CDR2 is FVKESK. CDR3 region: CASSQDWYTREGYTF. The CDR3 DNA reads TGTGCCAGCAGCCAAGATTGGTACACCAGGGAGGGCTACACCTTC.

The CDR3 sequence is CASSPAWQGSNEKLFF. DNA for the CDR3: TGCGCCAGCAGCCCAGCGTGGCAGGGAAGTAATGAAAAACTGTTTTTT. This chain uses TRBV4-1 with TRBJ1-4, with a weak D call TRBD1 (5 bases). In germline, CDR1 is MGHRA, CDR2 YSYEKL. This CDR3 comprises 16 residues. V lost 4 bases to trimming and J lost 4 bases, with 16 bases between them.

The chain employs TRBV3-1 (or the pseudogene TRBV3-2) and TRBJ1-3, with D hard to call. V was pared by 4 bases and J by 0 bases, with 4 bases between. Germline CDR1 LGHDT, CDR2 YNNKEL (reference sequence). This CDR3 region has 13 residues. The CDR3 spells CASSPSSGNTIYF. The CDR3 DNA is TGTGCCAGCAGCCCTAGCTCTGGAAACACCATATATTTT.

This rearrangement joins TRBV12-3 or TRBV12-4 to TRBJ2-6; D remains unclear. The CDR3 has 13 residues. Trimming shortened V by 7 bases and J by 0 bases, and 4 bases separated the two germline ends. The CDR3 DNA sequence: TGTGCCAGCATCCCCTCTGGGGCCAACGTCCTGACTTTC. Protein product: CASIPSGANVLTF.